Following are 14 T cell receptor beta chains from one sample sequenced in a study of blood T cell repertoires in COVID-19. Sequencing used immunoSEQ multiplex PCR; TCRdb keeps in-frame clones, though not all of them. Of about 250,000 clones in the sample, roughly four fifths were seen once. Material: peripheral blood. The receptors here all came from a woman aged 70-85 years with acute or convalescent COVID-19.

CDR3 region: CASERRGQDGYTF. The CDR3 DNA sequence: TGTGCCAGCGAGAGGAGGGGGCAAGATGGCTACACCTTC. The J gene is TRBJ1-2, the V gene TRBV7-9, with 7 bases lining up with TRBD1. Germline loops: CDR1 SEHNR, CDR2 FQNEAQ (reference sequence). This CDR3 spans 13 amino acids. The V and J ends lost 8 bases and 6 bases, in that order; junction bases with no gene match: 9.

The rearrangement links TRBV19 to TRBJ1-1, with TRBD1 matching 9 bases. CDR3 length equals 13 residues. The germline gives CDR1 LNHDA, CDR2 SQIVND (reference sequence). V lost 8 bases, J lost 5 bases, and 6 bases stayed unmatched. CDR3: CASLQGARTEAFF. The CDR3 nucleotides are TGTGCCAGTTTACAGGGGGCTAGGACTGAAGCTTTCTTT.

The chain recombines TRBV5-6 with TRBJ2-1, with D hard to call. Trimming removed 6 bases at V and 5 bases at J, with 12 bases between. The CDR3 covers 13 residues. Germline CDR1 SGHDT, CDR2 YYEEEE. Here the CDR3 reads CASTRVRNNEQFF. The CDR3 DNA is TGTGCCAGCACCCGGGTCCGTAACAATGAGCAGTTCTTC.

J is TRBJ2-1 and V is TRBV20-1; TRBD1 matches at 9 bases. The V segment lost 3 bases and the J segment 6 bases; nucleotides outside the gene matches: 6. The CDR3 has 14 residues. Looked up from germline, CDR1 is DFQATT and CDR2 is SNEGSKA (reference sequence). The CDR3: CSASTGGWGNEQFF. The CDR3 DNA is TGCAGTGCTAGTACAGGGGGCTGGGGCAATGAGCAGTTCTTC.

J is TRBJ2-2 and V is TRBV12-3 or TRBV12-4, with D unresolved. The CDR3 runs to 12 residues. Trimming took 7 bases from V and 8 from J, leaving 11 bases between them. The CDR3 loop is CASTLTRGELFF. As DNA, the CDR3 is TGTGCCAGCACCCTGACAAGGGGGGAGCTGTTTTTT.

The sample holds a few counts of this clone. The chain joins TRBV7-9 to TRBJ2-7, with 10 bases identical to TRBD1. CDR1 and CDR2 from the germline V gene are SEHNR and FQNEAQ (reference sequence). V shed 5 bases, J shed 3 bases, and the junction held 4 bases outside the gene matches. The CDR3 spans 14 residues. CDR3 sequence reads: CASSPGQGLYEQYF. In DNA, the CDR3 is TGTGCCAGCAGCCCGGGACAGGGGCTCTACGAGCAGTACTTC.

This clone has a single count. The chain carries TRBV6-2 or TRBV6-3 and TRBJ2-3; TRBD1 aligns across 7 bases. Per germline, CDR1 MNHEY and CDR2 SVGEGT. CDR3 length: 21 amino acids. V lost 4 bases to trimming and J lost 0 bases; unmatched junction nucleotides: 22. CDR3 sequence: CASSFSDRTQFSAFSTDTQYF. In DNA form, the CDR3 reads TGTGCCAGCAGTTTCTCGGACAGGACGCAATTCTCCGCCTTTAGCACAGATACGCAGTATTTT.

V usage is TRBV6-5 and J usage is TRBJ1-6; D might be TRBD1 (5 bases). Germline V CDR1 and CDR2: MNHEY, SVGAGI. V was trimmed by 7 bases and J by 7 bases, leaving 17 bases between them. The CDR3 covers 15 residues. CDR3 DNA: TGTGCCAGCACCCTAGGGGCTGGGATCAATTCACCCCTCCACTTT. Translated, it gives CASTLGAGINSPLHF.

V gene TRBV6-4 combines with J gene TRBJ1-2, with 7 nucleotides matching TRBD1. Germline loops: CDR1 MRHNA, CDR2 SNTAGT. V was clipped by 2 bases and J by 2 bases; unmatched bases: 2. The CDR3 runs 14 residues. CDR3 loop: CASSDTGANYGYTF. CDR3 nucleotide sequence: TGTGCCAGCAGTGACACAGGGGCGAACTATGGCTACACCTTC.

This chain connects TRBV18 to TRBJ1-2, with 8 nucleotides matching TRBD1. V shed 2 bases, J shed 4 bases, and the junction held 9 bases outside the gene matches. Germline CDR1 is KGHSH and CDR2 is LQKENI. The length of the CDR3 is 16 residues. This CDR3 reads CASSPFSRQGTYGYTF. Here the CDR3 DNA reads TGTGCCAGCTCACCATTTTCTCGACAGGGGACCTATGGCTACACCTTC.

The chain recombines TRBV5-6 with TRBJ1-1, with no clear D. There are 16 residues in the CDR3. Trimming removed 4 bases from V and 3 bases from J, with 19 bases in between. Germline CDR1 and CDR2: SGHDT and YYEEEE. CDR3 sequence reads: CASSEVGERSDTEAFF. DNA of the CDR3: TGTGCCAGCAGCGAGGTCGGAGAGCGATCGGACACTGAAGCTTTCTTT. Variable domain in full (rest from reference TRBV5-6 and TRBJ1-1): DAGVTQSPTHLIKTRGQQVTLRCSPKSGHDTVSWYQQALGQGPQFIFQYYEEEERQRGNFPDRFSGHQFPNYSSELNVNALLLGDSALYLCASSEVGERSDTEAFFGQGTRLTVV.

V is TRBV6-2 or TRBV6-3 and J is TRBJ1-5; 10 bases are shared with TRBD1. The CDR3 is made up of 15 amino acids. CDR1 and CDR2 (germline): MNHEY, SVGEGT. After removal of 6 bases from V and 3 bases from J, the junction contained 5 bases not matched to a gene. This CDR3 reads CASSRQGANNQPQHF. CDR3 bases: TGTGCCAGCAGCCGACAGGGGGCCAACAATCAGCCCCAGCATTTT.

The chain recombines TRBV5-1 with TRBJ1-4; a weak D match, TRBD1 (5 bases). The germline CDR1 and CDR2 sequences are SGHRS and YFSETQ. V lost 6 bases to trimming and J lost 6 bases, with 12 bases between them. The CDR3 is made up of 13 amino acids. The CDR3 loop reads CASKGKGDEKLFF. CDR3 sequence (DNA): TGCGCCAGCAAGGGGAAGGGCGATGAAAAACTGTTTTTT.

The genes are TRBV18 and TRBJ1-2, with a possible D match to TRBD1 (5 bases). Germline V CDR1 and CDR2: KGHSH, LQKENI. V lost 3 bases and J 4 bases, leaving 15 bases between the germline ends. The CDR3 length is 15 residues. CDR3 amino acids: CASSPGTRTFYGYTF. The CDR3 DNA is TGTGCCAGCTCACCTGGGACTAGAACTTTCTATGGCTACACCTTC.